The text below deals with one T cell receptor beta chain. Its antigen is unknown. This entry is derived from a study of vaccination effects on CD4 cells after COVID-19. Across the whole study: Pre-vaccine samples were drawn 16 days and one week before the first dose.

Germline assignment: CDR1 KGHDR and CDR2 SFDVKD. V trimming: 8 bases; J trimming: 0 bases; junction bases outside the gene matches: 6. The CDR3 has 15 residues. Upon completion of 10 to 11 days in culture, CD4+ T cells were isolated. By PCR, the person was confirmed to have had SARS-CoV-2 infection between March and December 2020. In the cultures, half the medium was exchanged for IL-2 medium on days 3 and 7. Repertoires were generated with immunoSEQ multiplex PCR, while TCRdb's copy carries only in-frame clones and drops some. Of 50,000 to 75,000 clones in the sample, 65% to 75% were seen once. The clonotype was recovered from a human donor who had a prior SARS-CoV-2 infection. This specimen consisted of CD4+ T cells from PBMCs cultured without peptide, obtained before COVID-19 vaccination. The V call is TRBV24-1, the J call TRBJ1-5; 7 nucleotides line up with TRBD1. This CDR3 reads CATNDRANSNQPQHF. The DNA for the CDR3 is TGTGCCACCAACGACAGGGCCAATAGCAATCAGCCCCAGCATTTT.